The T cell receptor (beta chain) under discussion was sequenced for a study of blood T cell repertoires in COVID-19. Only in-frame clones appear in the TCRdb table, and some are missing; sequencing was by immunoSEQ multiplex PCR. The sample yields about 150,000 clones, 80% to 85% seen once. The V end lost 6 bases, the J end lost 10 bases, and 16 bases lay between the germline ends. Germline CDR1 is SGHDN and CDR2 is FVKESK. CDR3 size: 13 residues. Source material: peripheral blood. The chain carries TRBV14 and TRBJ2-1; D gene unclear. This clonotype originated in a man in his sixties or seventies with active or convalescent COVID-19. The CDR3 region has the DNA TGTGCCAGCAGTAGATTAGAGCGTGGAGAGCAGTTCTTC. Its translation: CASSRLERGEQFF.